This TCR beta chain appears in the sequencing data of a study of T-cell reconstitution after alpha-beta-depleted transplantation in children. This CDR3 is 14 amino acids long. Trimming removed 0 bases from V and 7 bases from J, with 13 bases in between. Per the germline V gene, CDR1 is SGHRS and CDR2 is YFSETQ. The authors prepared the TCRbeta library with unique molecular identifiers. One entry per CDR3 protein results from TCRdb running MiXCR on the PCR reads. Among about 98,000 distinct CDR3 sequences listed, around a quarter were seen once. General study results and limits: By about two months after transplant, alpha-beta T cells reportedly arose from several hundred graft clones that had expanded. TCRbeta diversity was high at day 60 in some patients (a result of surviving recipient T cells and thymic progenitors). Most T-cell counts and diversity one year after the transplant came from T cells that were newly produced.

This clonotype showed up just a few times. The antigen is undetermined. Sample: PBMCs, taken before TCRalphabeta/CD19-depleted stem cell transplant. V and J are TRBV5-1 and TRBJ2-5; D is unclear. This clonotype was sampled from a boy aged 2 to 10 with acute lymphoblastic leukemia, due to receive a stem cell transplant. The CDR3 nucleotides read TGCGCCAGCAGCTTGGACCCCCTGGGTTGGACCCAGTACTTC. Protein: CASSLDPLGWTQYF.